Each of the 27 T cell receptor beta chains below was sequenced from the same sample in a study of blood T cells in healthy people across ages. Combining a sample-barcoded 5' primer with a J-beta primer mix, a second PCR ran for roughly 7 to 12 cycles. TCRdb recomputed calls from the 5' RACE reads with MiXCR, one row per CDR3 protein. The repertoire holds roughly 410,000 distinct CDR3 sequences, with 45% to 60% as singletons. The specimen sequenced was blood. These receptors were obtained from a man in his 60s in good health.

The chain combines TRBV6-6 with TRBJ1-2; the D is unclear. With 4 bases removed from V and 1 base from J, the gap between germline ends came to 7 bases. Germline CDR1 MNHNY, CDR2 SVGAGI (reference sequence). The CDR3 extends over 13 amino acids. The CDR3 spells CASSLGNNYGYTF. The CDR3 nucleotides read TGTGCCAGCAGTTTGGGGAATAACTATGGCTACACCTTC.

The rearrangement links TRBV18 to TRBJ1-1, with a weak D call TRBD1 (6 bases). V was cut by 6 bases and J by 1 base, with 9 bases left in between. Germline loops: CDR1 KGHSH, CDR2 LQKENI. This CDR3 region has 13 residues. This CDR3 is CASSWGQNTEAFF. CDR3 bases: TGTGCCAGCTCCTGGGGACAGAACACTGAAGCTTTCTTT.

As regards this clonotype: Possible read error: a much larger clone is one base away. The CDR3 nucleotides read TGCAGCGTCAGAACTACCTCGGGAGATACGCGGTATTTT. This translates into CSVRTTSGDTRYF. This chain links TRBV29-1 with TRBJ2-3, with D tentatively TRBD2 (6 bases). The CDR3 consists of 13 residues. Germline V CDR1 and CDR2: SQVTM, ANQGSEA.

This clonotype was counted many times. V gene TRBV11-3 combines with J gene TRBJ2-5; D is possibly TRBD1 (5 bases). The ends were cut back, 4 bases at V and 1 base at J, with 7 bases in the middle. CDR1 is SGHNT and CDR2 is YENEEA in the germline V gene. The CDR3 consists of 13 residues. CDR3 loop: CASSSTVQETQYF. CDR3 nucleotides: TGTGCCAGCAGCTCGACAGTCCAAGAGACCCAGTACTTC.

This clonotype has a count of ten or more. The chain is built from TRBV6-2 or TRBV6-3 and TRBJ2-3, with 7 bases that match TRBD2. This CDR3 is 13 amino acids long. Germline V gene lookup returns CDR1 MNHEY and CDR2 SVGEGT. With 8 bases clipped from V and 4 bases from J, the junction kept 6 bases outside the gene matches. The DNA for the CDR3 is TGTGCCAGCCGGGGGAGGGTTGCAGATACGCAGTATTTT. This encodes CASRGRVADTQYF.

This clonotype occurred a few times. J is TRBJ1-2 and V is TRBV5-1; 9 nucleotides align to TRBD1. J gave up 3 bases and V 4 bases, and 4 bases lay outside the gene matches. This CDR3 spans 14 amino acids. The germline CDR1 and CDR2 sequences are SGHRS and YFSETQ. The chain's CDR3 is CASSRTGEDYGYTF. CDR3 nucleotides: TGCGCCAGCAGCCGGACAGGGGAGGACTATGGCTACACCTTC. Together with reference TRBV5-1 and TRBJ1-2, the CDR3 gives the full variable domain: KAGVTQTPRYLIKTRGQQVTLSCSPISGHRSVSWYQQTPGQGLQFLFEYFSETQRNKGNFPGRFSGRQFSNSRSEMNVSTLELGDSALYLCASSRTGEDYGYTFGSGTRLTVV.

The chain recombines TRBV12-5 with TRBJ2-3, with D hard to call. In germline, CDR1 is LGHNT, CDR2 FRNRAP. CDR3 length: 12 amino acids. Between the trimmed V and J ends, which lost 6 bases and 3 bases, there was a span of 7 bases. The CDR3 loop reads CASGPRTDTQYF. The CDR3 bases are TGTGCTAGTGGCCCGAGAACAGATACGCAGTATTTT.

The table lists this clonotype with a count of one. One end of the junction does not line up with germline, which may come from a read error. CDR3 DNA: TGTGCCAGCAGTGACTCATGGGACTACGAGCAGTACTTC. Its translation: CASSDSWDYEQYF. The gene calls are TRBV6-5 and TRBJ2-7; D is undetermined. The CDR3 is 13 residues long. Germline V gene sequence: CDR1 MNHEY, CDR2 SVGAGI.

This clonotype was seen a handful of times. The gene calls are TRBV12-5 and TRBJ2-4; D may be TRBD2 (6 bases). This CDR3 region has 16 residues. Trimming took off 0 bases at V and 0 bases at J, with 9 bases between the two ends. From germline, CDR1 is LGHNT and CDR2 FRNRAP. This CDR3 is CASGLVRGIAKNIQYF. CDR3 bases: TGTGCTAGTGGTTTGGTACGGGGGATAGCCAAAAACATTCAGTACTTC.

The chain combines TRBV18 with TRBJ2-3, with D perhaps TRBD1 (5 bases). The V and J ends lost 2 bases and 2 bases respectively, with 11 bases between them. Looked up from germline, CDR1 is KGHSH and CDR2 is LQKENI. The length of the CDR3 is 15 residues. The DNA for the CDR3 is TGTGCCAGCTCACCAAATTCACAGGCCACAGATACGCAGTATTTT. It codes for CASSPNSQATDTQYF.

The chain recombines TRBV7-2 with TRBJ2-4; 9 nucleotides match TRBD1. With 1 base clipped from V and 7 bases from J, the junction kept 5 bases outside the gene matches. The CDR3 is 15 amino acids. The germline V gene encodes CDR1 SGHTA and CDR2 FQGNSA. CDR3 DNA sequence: TGTGCCAGCAGCTTAGGGGGACAGGGAACTAACATTCAGTACTTC. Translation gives CASSLGGQGTNIQYF.

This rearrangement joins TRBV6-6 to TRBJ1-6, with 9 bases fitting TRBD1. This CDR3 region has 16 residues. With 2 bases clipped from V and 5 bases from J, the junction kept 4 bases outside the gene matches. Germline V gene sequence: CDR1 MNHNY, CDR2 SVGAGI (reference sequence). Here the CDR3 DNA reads TGTGCCAGCAGTTACCCGAGGACAGGGGATAATTCACCCCTCCACTTT. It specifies CASSYPRTGDNSPLHF.

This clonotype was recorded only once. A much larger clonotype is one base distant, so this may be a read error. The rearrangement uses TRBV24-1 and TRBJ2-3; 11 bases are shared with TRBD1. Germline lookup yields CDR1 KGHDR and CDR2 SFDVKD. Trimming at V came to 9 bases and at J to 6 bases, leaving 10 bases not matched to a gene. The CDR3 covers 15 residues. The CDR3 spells CATGLDRGLLDTQYF. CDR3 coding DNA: TGTGCCACCGGATTGGACAGGGGGCTTCTGGATACGCAGTATTTT.

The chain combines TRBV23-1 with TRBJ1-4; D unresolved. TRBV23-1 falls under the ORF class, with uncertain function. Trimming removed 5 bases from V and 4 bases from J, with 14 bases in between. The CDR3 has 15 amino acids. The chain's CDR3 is CASSSVLAVNEKLFF. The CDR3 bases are TGCGCCAGCAGTTCAGTACTCGCGGTTAATGAAAAACTGTTTTTT.

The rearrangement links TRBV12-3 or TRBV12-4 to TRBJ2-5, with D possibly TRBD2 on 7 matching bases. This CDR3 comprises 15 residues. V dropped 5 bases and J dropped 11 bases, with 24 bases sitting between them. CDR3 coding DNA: TGTGCCAGCAGTCCTCAGCGGGGACAATACGATGAGCAGTACTTC. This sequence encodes CASSPQRGQYDEQYF.

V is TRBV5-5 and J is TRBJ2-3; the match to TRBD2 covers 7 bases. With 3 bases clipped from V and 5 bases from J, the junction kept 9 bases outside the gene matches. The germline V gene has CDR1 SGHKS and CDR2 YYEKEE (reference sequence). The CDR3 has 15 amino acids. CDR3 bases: TGTGCCAGCAGCTCCCGGGGGGAGTTCCTAGATACGCAGTATTTT. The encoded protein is CASSSRGEFLDTQYF. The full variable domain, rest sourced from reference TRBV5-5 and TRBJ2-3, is DAGVTQSPTHLIKTRGQQVTLRCSPISGHKSVSWYQQVLGQGPQFIFQYYEKEERGRGNFPDRFSARQFPNYSSELNVNALLLGDSALYLCASSSRGEFLDTQYFGPGTRLTVL.

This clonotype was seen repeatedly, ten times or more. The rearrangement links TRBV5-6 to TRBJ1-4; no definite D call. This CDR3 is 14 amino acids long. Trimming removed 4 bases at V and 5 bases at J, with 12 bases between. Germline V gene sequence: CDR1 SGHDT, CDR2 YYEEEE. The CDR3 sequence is CASSPLRTNEKLFF. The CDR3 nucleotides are TGTGCCAGCAGCCCCCTAAGGACGAATGAAAAACTGTTTTTT.

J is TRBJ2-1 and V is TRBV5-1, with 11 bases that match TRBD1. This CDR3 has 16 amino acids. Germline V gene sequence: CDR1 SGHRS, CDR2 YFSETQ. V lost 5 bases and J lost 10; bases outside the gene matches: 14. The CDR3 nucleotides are TGCGCCAGCAGTCTTACCGGGACAGGGGGAGGAGAGGAGCAGTTCTTC. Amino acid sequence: CASSLTGTGGGEEQFF.

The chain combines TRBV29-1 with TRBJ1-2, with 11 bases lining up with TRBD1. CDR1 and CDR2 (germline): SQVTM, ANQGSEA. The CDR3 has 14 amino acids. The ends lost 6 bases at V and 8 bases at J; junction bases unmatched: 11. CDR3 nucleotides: TGCAGCGTCGCTGGGGGGACAGGGGGGAGCGGCTACACCTTC. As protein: CSVAGGTGGSGYTF.

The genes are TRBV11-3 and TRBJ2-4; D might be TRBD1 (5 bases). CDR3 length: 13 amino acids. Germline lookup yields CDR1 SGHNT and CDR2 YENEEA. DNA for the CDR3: TGTGTCACCAGAGGCAGGGAAAAAAACATTCAGTACTTC. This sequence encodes CVTRGREKNIQYF.

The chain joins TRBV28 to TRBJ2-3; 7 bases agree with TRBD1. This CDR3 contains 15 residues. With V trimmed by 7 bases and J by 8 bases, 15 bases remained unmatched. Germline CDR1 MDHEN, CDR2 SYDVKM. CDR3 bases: TGTGCCAGCACAATGAACAGGGGAGAGGTAGTTACGCAGTATTTT. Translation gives CASTMNRGEVVTQYF.

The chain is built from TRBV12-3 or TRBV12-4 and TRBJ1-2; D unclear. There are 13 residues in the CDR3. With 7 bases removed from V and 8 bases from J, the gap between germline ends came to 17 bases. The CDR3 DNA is TGTGCCAGCACTCACAGACGACTGGGAGGCTACACCTTC. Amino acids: CASTHRRLGGYTF.

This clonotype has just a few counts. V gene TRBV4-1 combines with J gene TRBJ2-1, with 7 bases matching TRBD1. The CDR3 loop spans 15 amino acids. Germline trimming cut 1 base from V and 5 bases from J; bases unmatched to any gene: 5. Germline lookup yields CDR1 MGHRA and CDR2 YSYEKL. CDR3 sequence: CASSQGQGFNNEQFF. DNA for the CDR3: TGCGCCAGCAGCCAAGGACAGGGCTTCAACAATGAGCAGTTCTTC.

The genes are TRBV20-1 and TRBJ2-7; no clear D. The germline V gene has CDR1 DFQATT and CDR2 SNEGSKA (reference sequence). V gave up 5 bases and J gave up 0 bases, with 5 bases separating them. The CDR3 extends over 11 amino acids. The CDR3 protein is CSAAGSYEQYF. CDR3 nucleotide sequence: TGCAGTGCTGCAGGCTCCTACGAGCAGTACTTC.

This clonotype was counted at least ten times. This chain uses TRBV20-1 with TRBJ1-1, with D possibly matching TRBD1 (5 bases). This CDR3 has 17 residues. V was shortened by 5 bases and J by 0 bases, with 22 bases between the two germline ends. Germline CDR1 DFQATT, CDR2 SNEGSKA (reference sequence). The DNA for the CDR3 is TGCAGTGCTTTCTGGACGGGACTTAGGAATATGAACACTGAAGCTTTCTTT. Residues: CSAFWTGLRNMNTEAFF.

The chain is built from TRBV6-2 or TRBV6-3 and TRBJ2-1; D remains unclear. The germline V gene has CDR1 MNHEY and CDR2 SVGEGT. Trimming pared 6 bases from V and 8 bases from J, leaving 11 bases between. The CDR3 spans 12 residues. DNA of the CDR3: TGTGCCAGCAGAAGATATAGGGATGAGCAGTTCTTC. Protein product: CASRRYRDEQFF.

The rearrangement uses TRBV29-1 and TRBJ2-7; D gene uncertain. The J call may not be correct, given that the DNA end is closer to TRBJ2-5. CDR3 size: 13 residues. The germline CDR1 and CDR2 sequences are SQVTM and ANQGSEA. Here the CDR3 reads CSVVAGRKETQYF. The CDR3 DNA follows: TGCAGCGTTGTAGCAGGAAGGAAAGAGACCCAGTACTTC.